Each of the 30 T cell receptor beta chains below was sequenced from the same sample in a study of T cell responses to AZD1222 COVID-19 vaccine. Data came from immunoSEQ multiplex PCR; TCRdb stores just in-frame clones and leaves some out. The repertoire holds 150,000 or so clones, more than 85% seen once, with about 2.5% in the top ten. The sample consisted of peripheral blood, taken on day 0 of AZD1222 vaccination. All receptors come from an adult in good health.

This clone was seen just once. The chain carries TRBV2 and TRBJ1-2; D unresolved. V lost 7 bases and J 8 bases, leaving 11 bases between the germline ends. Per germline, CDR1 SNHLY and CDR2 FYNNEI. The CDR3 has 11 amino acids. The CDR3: CASTRGLGYTF. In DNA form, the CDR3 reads TGTGCCAGCACCCGTGGCTTAGGCTACACCTTC.

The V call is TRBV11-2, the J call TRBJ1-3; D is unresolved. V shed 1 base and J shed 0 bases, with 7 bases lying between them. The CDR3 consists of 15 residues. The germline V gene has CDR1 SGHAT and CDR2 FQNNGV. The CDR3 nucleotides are TGTGCCAGCAGCTTAGTCAGGACCTCTGGAAACACCATATATTTT. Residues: CASSLVRTSGNTIYF.

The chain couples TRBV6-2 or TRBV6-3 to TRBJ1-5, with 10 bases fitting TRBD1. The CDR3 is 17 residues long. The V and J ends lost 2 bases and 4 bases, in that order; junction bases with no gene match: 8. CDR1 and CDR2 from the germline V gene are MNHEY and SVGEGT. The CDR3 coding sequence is TGTGCCAGCAGTTACGATGACAGGGGGCCCCCTAATCAGCCCCAGCATTTT. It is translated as CASSYDDRGPPNQPQHF.

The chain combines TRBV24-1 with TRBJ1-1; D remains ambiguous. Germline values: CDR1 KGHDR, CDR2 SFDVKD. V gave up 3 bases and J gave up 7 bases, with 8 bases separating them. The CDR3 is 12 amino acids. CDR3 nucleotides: TGTGCCACCAGTGATGAGCAGGATGAAGCTTTCTTT. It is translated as CATSDEQDEAFF.

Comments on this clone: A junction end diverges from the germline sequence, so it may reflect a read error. CDR3 amino acids: CASRRGGSNQLQHF. CDR3 nucleotide sequence: TGTGCCAGCAGGAGGGGTGGCAGCAATCAGCTCCAGCATTTT. This rearrangement joins TRBV27 to TRBJ1-5; TRBD1 might be the D (5 bases). This CDR3 is 14 amino acids long. From germline, CDR1 is MNHEY and CDR2 SMNVEV (reference sequence).

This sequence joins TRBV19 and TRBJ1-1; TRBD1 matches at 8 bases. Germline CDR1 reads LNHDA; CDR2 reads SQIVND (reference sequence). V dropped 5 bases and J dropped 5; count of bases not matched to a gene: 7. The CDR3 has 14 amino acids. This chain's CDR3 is CASSQSGGQTEAFF. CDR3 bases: TGTGCCAGTAGTCAATCAGGGGGCCAAACTGAAGCTTTCTTT. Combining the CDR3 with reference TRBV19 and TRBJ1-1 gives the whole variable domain DGGITQSPKYLFRKEGQNVTLSCEQNLNHDAMYWYRQDPGQGLRLIYYSQIVNDFQKGDIAEGYSVSREKKESFPLTVTSAQKNPTAFYLCASSQSGGQTEAFFGQGTRLTVV.

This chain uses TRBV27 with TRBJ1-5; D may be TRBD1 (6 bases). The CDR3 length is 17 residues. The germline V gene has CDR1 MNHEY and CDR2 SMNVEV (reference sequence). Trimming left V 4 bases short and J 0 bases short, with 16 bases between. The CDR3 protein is CASSSINTGTSNQPQHF. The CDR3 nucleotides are TGTGCCAGCAGTTCCATTAATACAGGGACTAGCAATCAGCCCCAGCATTTT.

The CDR3 nucleotides are TGTGCCTGGAGTGTACTCTTGGACAGTGACGGCTATAATTCACCCCTCCACTTT. Translation gives CAWSVLLDSDGYNSPLHF. The chain joins TRBV30 to TRBJ1-6, with D maybe TRBD1 (6 bases). The CDR3 runs to 18 residues. V was clipped by 0 bases and J by 3 bases, with 18 bases between them. The germline V gene encodes CDR1 GTSNPN and CDR2 SVGIG (reference sequence).

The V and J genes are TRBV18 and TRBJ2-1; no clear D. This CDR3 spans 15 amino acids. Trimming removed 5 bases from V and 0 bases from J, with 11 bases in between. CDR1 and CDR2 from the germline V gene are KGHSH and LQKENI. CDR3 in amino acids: CASSDTASSYNEQFF. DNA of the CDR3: TGTGCCAGCTCAGATACAGCGAGCTCCTACAATGAGCAGTTCTTC. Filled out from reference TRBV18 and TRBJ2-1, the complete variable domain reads NAGVMQNPRHLVRRRGQEARLRCSPMKGHSHVYWYRQLPEEGLKFMVYLQKENIIDESGMPKERFSAEFPKEGPSILRIQQVVRGDSAAYFCASSDTASSYNEQFFGPGTRLTVL.

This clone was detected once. This CDR3 reads CASSNSWAKEEKLFF. The CDR3 DNA reads TGTGCCAGCAGTAATTCGTGGGCCAAAGAGGAAAAACTGTTTTTT. This sequence joins TRBV13 and TRBJ1-4; no reliable D call. Germline V lookup: CDR1 PRHDT, CDR2 FYEKMQ (reference sequence). V was clipped by 6 bases and J by 8 bases, with 19 bases between them. This CDR3 is built from 15 residues.

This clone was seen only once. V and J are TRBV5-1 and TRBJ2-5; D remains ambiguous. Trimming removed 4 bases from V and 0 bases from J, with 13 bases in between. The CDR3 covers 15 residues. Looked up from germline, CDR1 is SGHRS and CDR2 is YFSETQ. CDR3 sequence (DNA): TGCGCCAGCAGCCAAGTTAACCGGGACCAAGAGACCCAGTACTTC. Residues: CASSQVNRDQETQYF.

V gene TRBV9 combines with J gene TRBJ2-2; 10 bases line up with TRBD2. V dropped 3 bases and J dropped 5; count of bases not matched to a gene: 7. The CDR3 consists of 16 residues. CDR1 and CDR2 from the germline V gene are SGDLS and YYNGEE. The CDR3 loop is CASSERTSGKTGELFF. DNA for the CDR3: TGTGCCAGCAGCGAGAGGACTAGCGGAAAGACCGGGGAGCTGTTTTTT.

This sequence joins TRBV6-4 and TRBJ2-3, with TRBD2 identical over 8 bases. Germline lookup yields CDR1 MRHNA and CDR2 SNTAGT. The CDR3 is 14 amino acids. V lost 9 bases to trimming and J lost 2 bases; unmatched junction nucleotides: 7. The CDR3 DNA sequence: TGTGCCAGTGGCCCCGGGGGGGCCACAGATACGCAGTATTTT. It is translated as CASGPGGATDTQYF.

For the CDR3, the DNA is TGCGCCAGCAGCTTCGGGGGGAAGGGAAATGAGCAGTTCTTC. It codes for CASSFGGKGNEQFF. V gene TRBV5-1 combines with J gene TRBJ2-1, with 7 bases identical to TRBD2. Germline V gene sequence: CDR1 SGHRS, CDR2 YFSETQ. The CDR3 spans 14 residues. V dropped 2 bases and J dropped 7; count of bases not matched to a gene: 6.

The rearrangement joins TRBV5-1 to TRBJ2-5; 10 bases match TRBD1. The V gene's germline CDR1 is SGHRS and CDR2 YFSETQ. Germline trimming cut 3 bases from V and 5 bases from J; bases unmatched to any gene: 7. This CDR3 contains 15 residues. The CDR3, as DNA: TGCGCCAGCAGCTCGTACGGGACAGGGGCCGAGACCCAGTACTTC. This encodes CASSSYGTGAETQYF.

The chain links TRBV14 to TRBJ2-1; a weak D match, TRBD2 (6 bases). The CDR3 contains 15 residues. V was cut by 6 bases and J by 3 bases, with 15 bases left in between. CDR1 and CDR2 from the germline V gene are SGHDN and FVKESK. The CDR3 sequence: CASSREWGFYNEQFF. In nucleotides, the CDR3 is TGTGCCAGCAGTCGGGAGTGGGGATTCTACAATGAGCAGTTCTTC.

This chain's CDR3 is CASSTRQTPNSPLHF. The CDR3 DNA is TGTGCCAGCAGCACCCGACAGACCCCCAATTCACCCCTCCACTTT. The chain couples TRBV9 to TRBJ1-6, with D possibly being TRBD1 (5 bases). The CDR3 consists of 15 residues. Germline V lookup: CDR1 SGDLS, CDR2 YYNGEE. Trimming shortened V by 4 bases and J by 7 bases, and 15 bases separated the two germline ends.

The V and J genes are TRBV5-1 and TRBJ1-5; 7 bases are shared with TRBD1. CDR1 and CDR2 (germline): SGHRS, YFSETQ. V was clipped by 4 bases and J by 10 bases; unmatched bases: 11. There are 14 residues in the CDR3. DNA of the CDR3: TGCGCCAGCAGCCCGGGGACAGAGAAGTTACCCCAGCATTTT. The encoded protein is CASSPGTEKLPQHF.

In nucleotides, the CDR3 is TGTGCCAGCAGGGGACTAGCGGCCTACGAGCAGTACTTC. It is translated as CASRGLAAYEQYF. The V gene is TRBV27, the J gene TRBJ2-7, with 11 bases lining up with TRBD2. The V gene end was trimmed by 6 bases and the J gene end by 2 bases; junction bases not matched to a gene: 0. Germline CDR1 is MNHEY and CDR2 is SMNVEV (reference sequence). The CDR3 consists of 13 residues.

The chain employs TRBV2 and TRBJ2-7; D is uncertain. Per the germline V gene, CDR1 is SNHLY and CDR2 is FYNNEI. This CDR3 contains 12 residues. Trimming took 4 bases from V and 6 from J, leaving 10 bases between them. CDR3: CASSAWLLEQYF. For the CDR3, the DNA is TGTGCCAGCAGTGCCTGGCTGCTCGAGCAGTACTTC.

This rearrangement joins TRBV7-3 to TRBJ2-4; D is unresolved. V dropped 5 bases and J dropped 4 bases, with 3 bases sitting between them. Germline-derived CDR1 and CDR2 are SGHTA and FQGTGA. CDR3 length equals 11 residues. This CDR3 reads CASSLKNIQYF. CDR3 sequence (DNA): TGTGCCAGCAGCCTTAAAAACATTCAGTACTTC.

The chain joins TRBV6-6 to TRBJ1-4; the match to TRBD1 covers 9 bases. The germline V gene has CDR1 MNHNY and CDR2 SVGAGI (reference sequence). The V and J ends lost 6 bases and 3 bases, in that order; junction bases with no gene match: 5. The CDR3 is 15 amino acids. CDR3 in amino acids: CASRGQGISNEKLFF. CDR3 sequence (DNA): TGTGCCAGCAGGGGACAGGGTATATCTAATGAAAAACTGTTTTTT.

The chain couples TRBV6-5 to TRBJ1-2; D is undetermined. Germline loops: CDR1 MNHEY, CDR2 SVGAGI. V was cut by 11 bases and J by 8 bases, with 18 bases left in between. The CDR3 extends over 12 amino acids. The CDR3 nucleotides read TGTGCCGGGCCGGAGCCACTCCCCGGCTACACCTTC. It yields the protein CAGPEPLPGYTF.

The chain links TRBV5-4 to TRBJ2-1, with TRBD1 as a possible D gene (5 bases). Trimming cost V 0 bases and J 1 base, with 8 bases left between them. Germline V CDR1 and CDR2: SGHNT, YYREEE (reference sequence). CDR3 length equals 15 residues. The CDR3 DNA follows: TGTGCCAGCAGCTTGGAAGACAGTTCCTACAATGAGCAGTTCTTC. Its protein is CASSLEDSSYNEQFF. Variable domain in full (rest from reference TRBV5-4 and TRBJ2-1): ETGVTQSPTHLIKTRGQQVTLRCSSQSGHNTVSWYQQALGQGPQFIFQYYREEENGRGNFPPRFSGLQFPNYSSELNVNALELDDSALYLCASSLEDSSYNEQFFGPGTRLTVL.

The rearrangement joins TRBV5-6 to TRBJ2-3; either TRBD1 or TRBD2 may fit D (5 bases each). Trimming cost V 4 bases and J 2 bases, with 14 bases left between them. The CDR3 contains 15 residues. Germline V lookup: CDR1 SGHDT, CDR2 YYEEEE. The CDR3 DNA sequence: TGTGCCAGCAGCAGTCAGGGAGTTTTCACAGATACGCAGTATTTT. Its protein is CASSSQGVFTDTQYF. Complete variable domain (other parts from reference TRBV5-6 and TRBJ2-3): DAGVTQSPTHLIKTRGQQVTLRCSPKSGHDTVSWYQQALGQGPQFIFQYYEEEERQRGNFPDRFSGHQFPNYSSELNVNALLLGDSALYLCASSSQGVFTDTQYFGPGTRLTVL.

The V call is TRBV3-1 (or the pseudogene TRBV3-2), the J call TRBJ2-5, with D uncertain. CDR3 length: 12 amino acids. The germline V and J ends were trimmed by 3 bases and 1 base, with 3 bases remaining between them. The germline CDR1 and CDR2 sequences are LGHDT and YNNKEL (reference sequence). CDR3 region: CASSHFQETQYF. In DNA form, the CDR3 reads TGTGCCAGCAGCCACTTCCAAGAGACCCAGTACTTC.

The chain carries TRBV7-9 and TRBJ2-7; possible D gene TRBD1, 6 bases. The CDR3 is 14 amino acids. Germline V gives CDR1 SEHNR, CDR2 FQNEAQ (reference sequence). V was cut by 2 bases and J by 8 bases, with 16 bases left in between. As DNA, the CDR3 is TGTGCCAGCAGCTTACAGGCAGGGGACGACAAGCAGTACTTC. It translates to CASSLQAGDDKQYF.

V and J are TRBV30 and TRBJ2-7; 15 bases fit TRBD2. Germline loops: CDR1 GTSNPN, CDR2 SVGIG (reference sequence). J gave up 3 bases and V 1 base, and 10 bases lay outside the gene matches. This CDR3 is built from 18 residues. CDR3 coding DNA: TGTGCCTGGAGTGGGGCCAGGACTAGCGGGAGGGGAATCTACGAGCAGTACTTC. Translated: CAWSGARTSGRGIYEQYF.

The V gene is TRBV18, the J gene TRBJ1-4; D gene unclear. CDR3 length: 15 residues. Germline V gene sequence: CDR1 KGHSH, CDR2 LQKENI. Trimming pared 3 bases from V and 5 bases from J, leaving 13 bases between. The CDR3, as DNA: TGTGCCAGCTCACCTAGTAAGGGAGAAAATGAAAAACTGTTTTTT. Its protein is CASSPSKGENEKLFF.

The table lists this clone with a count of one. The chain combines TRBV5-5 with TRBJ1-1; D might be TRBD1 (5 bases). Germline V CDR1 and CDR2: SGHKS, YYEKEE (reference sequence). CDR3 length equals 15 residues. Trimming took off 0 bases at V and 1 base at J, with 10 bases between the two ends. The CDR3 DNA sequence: TGTGCCAGCAGCTTGGAGGGGTTGAAGAACACTGAAGCTTTCTTT. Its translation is CASSLEGLKNTEAFF.